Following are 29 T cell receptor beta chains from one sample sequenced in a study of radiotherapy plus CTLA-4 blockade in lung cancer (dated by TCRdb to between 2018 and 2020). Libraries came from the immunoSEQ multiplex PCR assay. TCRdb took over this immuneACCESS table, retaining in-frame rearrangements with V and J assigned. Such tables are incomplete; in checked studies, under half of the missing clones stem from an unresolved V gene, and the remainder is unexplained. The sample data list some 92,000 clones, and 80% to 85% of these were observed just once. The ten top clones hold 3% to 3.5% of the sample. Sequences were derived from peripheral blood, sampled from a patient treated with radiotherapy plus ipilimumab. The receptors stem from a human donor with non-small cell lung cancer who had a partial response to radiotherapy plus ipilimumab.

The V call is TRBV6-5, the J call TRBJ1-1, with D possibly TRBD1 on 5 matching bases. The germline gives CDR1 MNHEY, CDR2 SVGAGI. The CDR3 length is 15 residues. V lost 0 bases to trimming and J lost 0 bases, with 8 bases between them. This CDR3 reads CASSYSDRLNTEAFF. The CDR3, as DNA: TGTGCCAGCAGTTACTCCGACAGACTGAACACTGAAGCTTTCTTT.

In DNA form, the CDR3 reads TGTGCCAGCAGCTTGGGGGGACAGCGCACAGATACGCAGTATTTT. It specifies CASSLGGQRTDTQYF. J is TRBJ2-3 and V is TRBV5-4; 7 bases align to TRBD1. Germline lookup yields CDR1 SGHNT and CDR2 YYREEE (reference sequence). V lost 0 bases and J lost 1; bases outside the gene matches: 2. The CDR3 has 15 residues.

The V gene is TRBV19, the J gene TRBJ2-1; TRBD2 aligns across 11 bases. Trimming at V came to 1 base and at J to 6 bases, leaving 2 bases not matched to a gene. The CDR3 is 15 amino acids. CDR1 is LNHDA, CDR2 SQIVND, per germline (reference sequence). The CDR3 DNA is TGTGCCAGTAGTATAGGACTAGCGGGGATCAATGAGCAGTTCTTC. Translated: CASSIGLAGINEQFF.

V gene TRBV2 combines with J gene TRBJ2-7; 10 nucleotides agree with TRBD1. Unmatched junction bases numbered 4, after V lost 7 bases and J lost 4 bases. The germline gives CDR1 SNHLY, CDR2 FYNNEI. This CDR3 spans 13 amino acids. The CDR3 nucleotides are TGTGCCAGCAAAGGGACAGGGGTGTACGAGCAGTACTTC. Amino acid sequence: CASKGTGVYEQYF. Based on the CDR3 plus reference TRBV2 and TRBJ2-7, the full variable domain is EPEVTQTPSHQVTQMGQEVILRCVPISNHLYFYWYRQILGQKVEFLVSFYNNEISEKSEIFDDQFSVERPDGSNFTLKIRSTKLEDSAMYFCASKGTGVYEQYFGPGTRLTVT.

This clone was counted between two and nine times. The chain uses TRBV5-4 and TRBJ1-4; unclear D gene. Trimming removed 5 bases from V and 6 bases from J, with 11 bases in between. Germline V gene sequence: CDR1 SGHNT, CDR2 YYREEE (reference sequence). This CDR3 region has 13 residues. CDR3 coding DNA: TGTGCCAGCAGATCGGCGGAACATGAAAAACTGTTTTTT. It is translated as CASRSAEHEKLFF.

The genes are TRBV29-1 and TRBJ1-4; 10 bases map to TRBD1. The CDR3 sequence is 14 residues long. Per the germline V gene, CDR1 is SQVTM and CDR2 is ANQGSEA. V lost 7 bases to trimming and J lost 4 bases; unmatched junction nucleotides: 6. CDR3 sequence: CSAWTGGSNEKLFF. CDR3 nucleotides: TGCAGCGCCTGGACAGGGGGAAGTAATGAAAAACTGTTTTTT.

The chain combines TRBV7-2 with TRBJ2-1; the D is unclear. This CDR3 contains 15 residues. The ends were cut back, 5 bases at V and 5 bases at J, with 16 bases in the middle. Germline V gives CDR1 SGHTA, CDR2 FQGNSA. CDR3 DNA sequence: TGTGCCAGCAGCCGCCCCGGAGCGCCCCACAATGAGCAGTTCTTC. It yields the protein CASSRPGAPHNEQFF.

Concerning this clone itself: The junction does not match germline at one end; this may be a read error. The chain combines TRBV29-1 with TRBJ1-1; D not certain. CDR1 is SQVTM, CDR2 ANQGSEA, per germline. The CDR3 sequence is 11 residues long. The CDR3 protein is CSVVVGANMLF. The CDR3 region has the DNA TGCAGCGTTGTAGTAGGAGCAAATATGTTATTT.

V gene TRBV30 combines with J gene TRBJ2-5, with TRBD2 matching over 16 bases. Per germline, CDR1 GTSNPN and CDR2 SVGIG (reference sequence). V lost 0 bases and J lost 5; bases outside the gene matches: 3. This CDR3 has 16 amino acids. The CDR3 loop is CAWSVGLAGGRETQYF. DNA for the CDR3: TGTGCCTGGAGTGTGGGACTAGCGGGAGGGCGGGAGACCCAGTACTTC.

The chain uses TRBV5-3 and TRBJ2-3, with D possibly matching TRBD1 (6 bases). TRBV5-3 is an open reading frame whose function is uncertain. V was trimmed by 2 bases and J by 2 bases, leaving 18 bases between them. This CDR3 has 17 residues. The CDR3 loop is CARSFFLGAVYTDTQYF. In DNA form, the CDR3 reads TGTGCCAGAAGCTTTTTTCTGGGGGCGGTCTACACAGATACGCAGTATTTT.

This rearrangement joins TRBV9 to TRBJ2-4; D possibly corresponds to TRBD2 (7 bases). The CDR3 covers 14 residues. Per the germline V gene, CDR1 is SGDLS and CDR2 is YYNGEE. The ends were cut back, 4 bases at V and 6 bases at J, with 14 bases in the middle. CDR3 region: CASSRGGAGNIQYF. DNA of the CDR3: TGTGCCAGCAGCCGAGGGGGGGCTGGAAACATTCAGTACTTC.

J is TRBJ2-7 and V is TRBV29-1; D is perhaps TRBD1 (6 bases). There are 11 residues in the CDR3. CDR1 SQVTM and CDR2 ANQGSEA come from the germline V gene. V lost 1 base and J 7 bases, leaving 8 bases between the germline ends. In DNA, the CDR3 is TGCAGCGTTGAAGGGGGGACAGAGCAGTACTTC. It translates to CSVEGGTEQYF.

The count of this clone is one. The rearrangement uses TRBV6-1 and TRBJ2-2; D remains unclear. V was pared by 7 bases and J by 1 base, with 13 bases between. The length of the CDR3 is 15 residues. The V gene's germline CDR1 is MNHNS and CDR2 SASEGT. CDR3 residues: CASTALSGNTGELFF. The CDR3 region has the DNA TGTGCCAGCACCGCCCTCTCCGGGAACACCGGGGAGCTGTTTTTT.

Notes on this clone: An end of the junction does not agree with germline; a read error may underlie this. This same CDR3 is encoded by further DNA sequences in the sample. The CDR3 coding sequence is TGTGCCAGTGGATCCGGGACAGGGCTGACCGGAGAGCTGTTTTTT. It translates to CASGSGTGLTGELFF. J is TRBJ2-2 and V is TRBV19; 9 nucleotides line up with TRBD1. Germline V gene sequence: CDR1 LNHDA, CDR2 SQIVND (reference sequence). The CDR3 covers 15 residues.

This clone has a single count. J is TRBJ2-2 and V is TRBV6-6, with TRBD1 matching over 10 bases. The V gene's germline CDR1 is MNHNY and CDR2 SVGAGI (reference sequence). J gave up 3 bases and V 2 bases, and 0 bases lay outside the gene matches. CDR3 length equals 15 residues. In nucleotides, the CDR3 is TGTGCCAGCAGTTACGGGACAGGGGACACCGGGGAGCTGTTTTTT. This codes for CASSYGTGDTGELFF.

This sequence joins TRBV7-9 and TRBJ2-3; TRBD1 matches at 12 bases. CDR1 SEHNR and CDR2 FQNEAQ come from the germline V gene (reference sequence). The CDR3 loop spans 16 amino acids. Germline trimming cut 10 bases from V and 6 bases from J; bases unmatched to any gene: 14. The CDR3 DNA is TGTGCCACTCAGGGGGGGGACAGGGGGCTTCCTGATACGCAGTATTTT. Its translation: CATQGGDRGLPDTQYF.

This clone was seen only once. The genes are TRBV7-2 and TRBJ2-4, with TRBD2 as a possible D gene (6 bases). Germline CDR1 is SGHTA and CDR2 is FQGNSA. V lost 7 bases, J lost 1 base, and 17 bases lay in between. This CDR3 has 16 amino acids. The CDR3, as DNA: TGTGCCAGCACCGCTGGAGGGAGTGCGGCCAAAAACATTCAGTACTTC. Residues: CASTAGGSAAKNIQYF.

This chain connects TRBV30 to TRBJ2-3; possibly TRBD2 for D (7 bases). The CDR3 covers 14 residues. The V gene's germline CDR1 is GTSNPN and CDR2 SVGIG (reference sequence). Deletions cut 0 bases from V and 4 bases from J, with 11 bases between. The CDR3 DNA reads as TGTGCCTGGAGTGTAGGGGGGGCGCCAGATACGCAGTATTTT. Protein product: CAWSVGGAPDTQYF. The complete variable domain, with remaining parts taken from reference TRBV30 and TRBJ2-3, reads SQTIHQWPATLVQPVGSPLSLECTVEGTSNPNLYWYRQAAGRGLQLLFYSVGIGQISSEVPQNLSASRPQDRQFILSSKKLLLSDSGFYLCAWSVGGAPDTQYFGPGTRLTVL.

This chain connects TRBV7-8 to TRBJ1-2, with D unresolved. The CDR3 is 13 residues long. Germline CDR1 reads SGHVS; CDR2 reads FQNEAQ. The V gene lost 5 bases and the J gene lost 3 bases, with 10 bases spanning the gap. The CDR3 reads CASSPQDYYGYTF. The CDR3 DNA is TGTGCCAGCAGCCCGCAAGACTACTATGGCTACACCTTC.

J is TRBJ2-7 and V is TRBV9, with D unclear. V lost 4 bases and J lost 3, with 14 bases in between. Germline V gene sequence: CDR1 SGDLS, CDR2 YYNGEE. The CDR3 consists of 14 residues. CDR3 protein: CASSPQTSSYEQYF. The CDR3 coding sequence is TGTGCCAGCAGCCCTCAGACAAGTAGCTACGAGCAGTACTTC. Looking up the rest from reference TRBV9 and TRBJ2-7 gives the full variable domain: DSGVTQTPKHLITATGQRVTLRCSPRSGDLSVYWYQQSLDQGLQFLIQYYNGEERAKGNILERFSAQQFPDLHSELNLSSLELGDSALYFCASSPQTSSYEQYFGPGTRLTVT.

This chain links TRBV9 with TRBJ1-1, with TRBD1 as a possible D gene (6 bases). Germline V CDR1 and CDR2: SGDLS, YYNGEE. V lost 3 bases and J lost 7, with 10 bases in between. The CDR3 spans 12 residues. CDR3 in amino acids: CASSAQGSEAFF. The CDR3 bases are TGTGCCAGCAGCGCACAGGGTAGTGAAGCTTTCTTT. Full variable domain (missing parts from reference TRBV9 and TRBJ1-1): DSGVTQTPKHLITATGQRVTLRCSPRSGDLSVYWYQQSLDQGLQFLIQYYNGEERAKGNILERFSAQQFPDLHSELNLSSLELGDSALYFCASSAQGSEAFFGQGTRLTVV.

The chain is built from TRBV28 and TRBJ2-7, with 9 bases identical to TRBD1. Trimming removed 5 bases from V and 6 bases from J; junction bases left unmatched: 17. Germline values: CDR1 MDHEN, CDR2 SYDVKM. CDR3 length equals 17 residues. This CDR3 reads CASSTRDRARLLFEQYF. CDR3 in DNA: TGTGCCAGCAGTACAAGGGACAGGGCACGATTGCTGTTCGAGCAGTACTTC. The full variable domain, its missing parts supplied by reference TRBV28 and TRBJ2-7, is DVKVTQSSRYLVKRTGEKVFLECVQDMDHENMFWYRQDPGLGLRLIYFSYDVKMKEKGDIPEGYSVSREKKERFSLILESASTNQTSMYLCASSTRDRARLLFEQYFGPGTRLTVT.

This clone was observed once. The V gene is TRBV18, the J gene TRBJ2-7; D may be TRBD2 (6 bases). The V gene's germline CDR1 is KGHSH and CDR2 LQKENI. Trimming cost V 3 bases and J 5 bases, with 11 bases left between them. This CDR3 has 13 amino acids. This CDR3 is CASSPASANEQYF. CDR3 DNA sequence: TGTGCCAGCTCACCGGCTAGCGCCAACGAGCAGTACTTC.

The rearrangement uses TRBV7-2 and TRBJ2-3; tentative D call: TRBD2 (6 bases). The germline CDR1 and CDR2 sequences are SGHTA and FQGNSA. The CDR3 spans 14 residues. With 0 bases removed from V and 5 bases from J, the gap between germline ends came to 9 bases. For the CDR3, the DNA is TGTGCCAGCAGCTTAGCGGGAGGAGTAGATACGCAGTATTTT. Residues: CASSLAGGVDTQYF. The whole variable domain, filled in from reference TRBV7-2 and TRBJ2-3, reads GAGVSQSPSNKVTEKGKDVELRCDPISGHTALYWYRQSLGQGLEFLIYFQGNSAPDKSGLPSDRFSAERTGGSVSTLTIQRTQQEDSAVYLCASSLAGGVDTQYFGPGTRLTVL.

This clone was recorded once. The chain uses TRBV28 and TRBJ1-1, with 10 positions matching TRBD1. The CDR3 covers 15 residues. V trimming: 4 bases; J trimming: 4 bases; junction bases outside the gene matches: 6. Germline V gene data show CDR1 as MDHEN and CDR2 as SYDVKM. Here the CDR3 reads CASSWTGGSTTEAFF. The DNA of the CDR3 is TGTGCCAGCAGTTGGACAGGGGGTAGTACCACTGAAGCTTTCTTT.

Here the CDR3 DNA reads TGTGCCAGTAGTATCACATATGAAAAACTGTTTTTT. As protein: CASSITYEKLFF. The chain recombines TRBV19 with TRBJ1-4; D is uncertain. The V end was cut by 3 bases, the J end by 6 bases, with 5 bases between. CDR1 and CDR2 from the germline V gene are LNHDA and SQIVND (reference sequence). There are 12 residues in the CDR3.

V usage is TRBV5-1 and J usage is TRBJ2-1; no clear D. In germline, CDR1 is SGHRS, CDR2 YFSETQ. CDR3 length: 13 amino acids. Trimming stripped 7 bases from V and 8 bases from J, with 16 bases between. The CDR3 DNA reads TGCGCCAGCTATAGCTTAGGCTCGGATGAGCAGTTCTTC. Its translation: CASYSLGSDEQFF. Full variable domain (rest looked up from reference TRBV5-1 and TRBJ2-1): KAGVTQTPRYLIKTRGQQVTLSCSPISGHRSVSWYQQTPGQGLQFLFEYFSETQRNKGNFPGRFSGRQFSNSRSEMNVSTLELGDSALYLCASYSLGSDEQFFGPGTRLTVL.

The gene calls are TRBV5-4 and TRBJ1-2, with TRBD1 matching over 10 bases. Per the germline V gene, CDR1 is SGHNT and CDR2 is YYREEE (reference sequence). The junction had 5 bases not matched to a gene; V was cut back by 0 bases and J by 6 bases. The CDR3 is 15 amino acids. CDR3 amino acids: CASSLEGTGVNGYTF. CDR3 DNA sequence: TGTGCCAGCAGCTTGGAAGGGACAGGGGTGAATGGCTACACCTTC. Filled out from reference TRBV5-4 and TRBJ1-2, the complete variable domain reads ETGVTQSPTHLIKTRGQQVTLRCSSQSGHNTVSWYQQALGQGPQFIFQYYREEENGRGNFPPRFSGLQFPNYSSELNVNALELDDSALYLCASSLEGTGVNGYTFGSGTRLTVV.

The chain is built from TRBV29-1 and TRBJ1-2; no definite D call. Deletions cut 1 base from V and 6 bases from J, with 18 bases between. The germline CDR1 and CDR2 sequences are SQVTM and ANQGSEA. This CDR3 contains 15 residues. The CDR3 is CSVEGDRRAVDGYTF. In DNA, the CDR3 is TGCAGCGTTGAAGGTGATAGGCGGGCAGTAGATGGCTACACCTTC.